Listed below are T cell receptor beta chains from one sample, sequenced in a study of beta chain features in type 1 diabetes. Sequencing was performed with immunoSEQ multiplex PCR; in TCRdb, only in-frame clones are kept and a portion is missing. The repertoire consists of about 620,000 clones, with about 16% occurring once and the leading ten covering about 0.097%. The material sequenced was naive CD4+ T cells from blood. The receptors were sampled from a man aged 18 to 29 in good health. CDR3s include the opening cysteine and the closing phenylalanine or tryptophan. D genes are given only for firm matches. Not every row has a clone size; where given, it reads once, few, many or a size class.

j_gene	abundance	len	d_gene	v_gene	CDR3aa	CDR3nt
TRBJ1-2	few	14	TRBD1	TRBV28	CASRLPGTGDGYTF	TGTGCCAGCAGACTTCCCGGGACAGGGGATGGCTACACCTTC
TRBJ1-2	NA	12	NA	TRBV7-2	CASSFPGYGYTF	TGTGCCAGCAGCTTCCCTGGCTATGGCTACACCTTC
TRBJ1-2	few	15	TRBD1	TRBV28	CASRISGTGPSGYTF	TGTGCCAGCAGAATCAGCGGGACAGGCCCTAGCGGCTACACCTTC
TRBJ2-6	NA	17	NA	TRBV7-3	CASSLIPRTRGANVLTF	TGTGCCAGCAGCTTAATACCCCGGACCCGTGGGGCCAACGTCCTGACTTTC
TRBJ1-1	NA	13	NA	TRBV30	CAWSRRRFAEAFF	TGTGCCTGGAGCAGGAGGCGATTCGCTGAAGCTTTCTTT
TRBJ1-6	few	13	TRBD1	TRBV25-1	CASGGDRGSPLHF	TGTGCCAGTGGGGGGGACAGGGGGTCACCCCTCCACTTT
TRBJ1-5	NA	16	TRBD1	TRBV19	CASSMEGTGRNQPQHF	TGTGCCAGCTCTATGGAGGGGACAGGGCGCAATCAGCCCCAGCATTTT
TRBJ1-5	few	16	TRBD1	TRBV7-9	CASSFSGTGGNQPQHF	TGTGCCAGCAGCTTCTCTGGGACAGGGGGCAATCAGCCCCAGCATTTT
TRBJ1-1	few	16	NA	TRBV15	CATSTRPGGVNTEAFF	TGTGCCACCAGCACCAGGCCGGGGGGAGTGAACACTGAAGCTTTCTTT
TRBJ2-3	few	16	NA	TRBV4-3	CASSQGGPGASDTQYF	TGCGCCAGCAGCCAAGGGGGACCCGGGGCCTCGGATACGCAGTATTTT
TRBJ2-7	NA	11	NA	TRBV7-9	CASSFSGEQYF	TGTGCCAGCAGCTTTTCTGGTGAGCAGTACTTC
TRBJ1-1	few	13	TRBD1	TRBV7-6	CASSRTGDTEAFF	TGTGCCAGCAGCCGGACAGGGGATACTGAAGCTTTCTTT
TRBJ1-5	few	15	NA	TRBV2	CASRGDSYSNQPQHF	TGTGCCAGCAGAGGAGACAGTTATAGCAATCAGCCCCAGCATTTT
TRBJ1-3	NA	13	NA	TRBV9	CASSPGGRGGTYF	TGTGCCAGCAGCCCCGGAGGCCGGGGGGGCACATATTTT
TRBJ2-3	few	14	NA	TRBV9	CASSPSLPTDTQYF	TGTGCCAGCAGCCCCTCCCTTCCCACAGATACGCAGTATTTT
TRBJ2-5	NA	14	TRBD1	TRBV29-1	CSVGPGQAQETQYF	TGCAGCGTTGGCCCCGGACAGGCCCAAGAGACCCAGTACTTC
TRBJ1-6	few	16	NA	TRBV27	CASRLTLSSYNSPLHF	TGTGCCAGCAGGCTTACGTTGAGCTCCTATAATTCACCCCTCCACTTT
TRBJ2-2	few	14	NA	TRBV7-9	CASSLGTVTGELFF	TGTGCCAGCAGCTTAGGGACAGTCACCGGGGAGCTGTTTTTT
TRBJ2-7	NA	12	NA	TRBV7-2	CASSLARLEQYF	TGTGCCAGCAGCTTAGCGAGGCTCGAGCAGTACTTC
TRBJ2-4	few	14	TRBD1	TRBV19	CASSSRDRENIQYF	TGTGCCAGTAGTAGCCGGGACAGGGAAAACATTCAGTACTTC
TRBJ2-5	few	17	TRBD2	TRBV9	CASSALPRLAGQETQYF	TGTGCCAGCAGCGCTCTGCCGCGACTAGCGGGGCAAGAGACCCAGTACTTC
TRBJ1-5	NA	15	NA	TRBV2	CASSGQGLSNQPQHF	TGTGCCAGCAGTGGGCAGGGGCTTAGCAATCAGCCCCAGCATTTT
TRBJ2-3	NA	17	NA	TRBV9	CASSVGLGSTITDTQYF	TGTGCCAGCAGCGTAGGATTGGGCAGCACGATCACAGATACGCAGTATTTT
TRBJ2-7	NA	15	TRBD1	TRBV10-3	CAISESATGAEGQYF	TGTGCCATCAGTGAGTCCGCGACAGGGGCTGAGGGGCAGTACTTC
TRBJ2-1	NA	15	TRBD2	TRBV6-6	CASSKIGGSYNEQFF	TGTGCCAGCAGCAAAATCGGGGGGTCCTACAATGAGCAGTTCTTC
TRBJ2-2	few	18	NA	TRBV23-1	CASSHTRVWSWNTGELFF	TGCGCCAGCAGTCACACGAGGGTGTGGAGTTGGAACACCGGGGAGCTGTTTTTT
TRBJ1-1	few	14	NA	TRBV5-1	CASKEEAENTEAFF	TGCGCCAGCAAAGAGGAAGCCGAAAACACTGAAGCTTTCTTT
TRBJ2-5	NA	16	TRBD2	TRBV25-1	CASSELSSGGAKTQYF	TGTGCCAGCAGTGAGCTCTCTAGCGGGGGGGCAAAGACCCAGTACTTC
TRBJ2-1	NA	15	NA	TRBV11-3	CASSPRGVPYNEQFF	TGTGCCAGCAGCCCCCGCGGGGTACCCTACAATGAGCAGTTCTTC
TRBJ2-7	NA	13	NA	TRBV19	CASSNRERHEQYF	TGTGCCAGTAGTAACAGGGAAAGGCACGAGCAGTACTTC
TRBJ1-2	few	12	NA	TRBV4-1	CASSQGYYGYTF	TGCGCCAGCAGCCAAGGGTACTATGGCTACACCTTC
TRBJ2-5	NA	15	TRBD2	TRBV5-4	CASSLMGGSGETQYF	TGTGCCAGCAGCTTGATGGGCGGGAGTGGGGAGACCCAGTACTTC
TRBJ2-3	few	12	NA	TRBV29-1	CSVSASTDTQYF	TGCAGCGTGTCCGCTAGCACAGATACGCAGTATTTT
TRBJ1-1	few	15	NA	TRBV21-1	CASSFRPTQNTEAFF	TGTGCCAGCAGCTTTCGGCCAACCCAGAACACTGAAGCTTTCTTT
TRBJ1-2	few	16	NA	TRBV4-3	CASSQVPQGRSYGYTF	TGCGCCAGCAGCCAAGTCCCGCAGGGCCGAAGCTATGGCTACACCTTC
TRBJ2-7	NA	15	TRBD1	TRBV27	CASSSTGQGAGEQYF	TGTGCCAGCAGTTCGACGGGACAGGGGGCAGGAGAGCAGTACTTC
TRBJ2-4	few	15	NA	TRBV19	CASSTGTQPKNIQYF	TGTGCCAGTAGTACCGGGACTCAGCCCAAAAACATTCAGTACTTC
TRBJ1-5	NA	18	NA	TRBV18	CASTRKQGRGYSNQPQHF	TGTGCCAGCACCCGAAAACAGGGCCGGGGTTATAGCAATCAGCCCCAGCATTTT
TRBJ2-5	NA	14	TRBD1	TRBV7-9	CASSSGGAGETQYF	TGTGCCAGCAGCTCAGGGGGCGCCGGAGAGACCCAGTACTTC
TRBJ2-2	NA	14	NA	TRBV12-5	CASAWGEVTGELFF	TGTGCTAGTGCGTGGGGGGAGGTCACCGGGGAGCTGTTTTTT
TRBJ2-7	NA	12	NA	TRBV2	CASRRDSYEQYF	TGTGCCAGCAGAAGGGACTCCTACGAGCAGTACTTC
TRBJ1-1	NA	16	NA	TRBV14	CASSQDLPGLGTEAFF	TGTGCCAGCAGCCAAGATCTCCCAGGGCTGGGCACTGAAGCTTTCTTT
TRBJ1-3	few	14	NA	TRBV7-9	CASSRQSSGNTIYF	TGTGCCAGCAGCCGACAGTCCTCTGGAAACACCATATATTTT
TRBJ2-3	few	15	TRBD2	TRBV7-3	CASSSQRGSTDTQYF	TGTGCCAGCAGCTCCCAGCGGGGGAGCACAGATACGCAGTATTTT
TRBJ2-7	few	17	NA	TRBV7-9	CASSLPGQLSKSYEQYF	TGTGCCAGCAGCCTACCCGGACAGCTATCAAAATCCTACGAGCAGTACTTC
TRBJ2-7	NA	12	NA	TRBV28	CASSLRAYEQYF	TGTGCCAGCAGTTTACGAGCCTACGAGCAGTACTTC
TRBJ2-7	NA	15	NA	TRBV28	CASSLAAADSYEQYF	TGTGCCAGCAGCCTTGCGGCGGCAGATTCCTACGAGCAGTACTTC
TRBJ1-3	NA	14	NA	TRBV4-1	CASSQDPGVFAIYF	TGCGCCAGCAGCCAAGATCCGGGGGTCTTCGCCATATATTTT
TRBJ2-3	NA	14	NA	TRBV15	CATSSGTSTDTQYF	TGTGCCACCAGCAGCGGGACAAGCACAGATACGCAGTATTTT
TRBJ2-5	NA	15	TRBD1	TRBV27	CASRRDRVLQETQYF	TGTGCCAGCCGCCGGGACAGGGTTCTCCAAGAGACCCAGTACTTC
TRBJ2-3	few	17	NA	TRBV12-2	CASRHKWTSGSTDTQYF	TGTGCAAGTCGCCACAAATGGACTAGCGGGAGTACAGATACGCAGTATTTT
TRBJ1-2	few	15	NA	TRBV7-9	CASSSGTTFQYGYTF	TGTGCCAGCAGCTCAGGGACCACCTTCCAGTATGGCTACACCTTC
TRBJ2-1	few	14	NA	TRBV7-2	CASSFTPGRAEQFF	TGTGCCAGCAGCTTCACCCCGGGCAGGGCTGAGCAGTTCTTC
TRBJ1-1	NA	16	TRBD1	TRBV7-9	CASSLGQGAGNTEAFF	TGTGCCAGCAGCTTAGGCCAGGGGGCCGGGAACACTGAAGCTTTCTTT
TRBJ2-7	NA	14	TRBD2	TRBV5-1	CASSLAATSSFPYF	TGCGCCAGCAGCTTGGCTGCGACTAGCAGCTTCCCGTACTTC
TRBJ1-2	NA	15	NA	TRBV9	CASSVMEKSNYGYTF	TGTGCCAGCAGCGTTATGGAAAAATCTAACTATGGCTACACCTTC
TRBJ1-1	NA	15	NA	TRBV9	CASSLSDTRNTEAFF	TGTGCCAGCAGCCTTTCGGACACGAGGAACACTGAAGCTTTCTTT
TRBJ1-4	NA	14	NA	TRBV7-2	CASSLGRAGEKLFF	TGTGCCAGCAGCTTAGGTAGGGCTGGGGAAAAACTGTTTTTT
TRBJ2-1	NA	13	NA	TRBV7-9	CASSLRGSHEQFF	TGTGCCAGCAGCCTGAGGGGGAGTCATGAGCAGTTCTTC